These T cell receptor beta chains were read from a single sample in a study of cytomegalovirus exposure and HLA in healthy donors. TCRdb's table, derived via immunoSEQ multiplex PCR, lists solely in-frame clones and lacks some. The sample has around 200,000 clones, 70% to 80% seen once. The sequencing input was PBMCs. These receptors were taken from a woman between 45 and 60 years old in good health and CMV-seronegative. The CDR3 runs from the conserved cysteine through the conserved F or W. Fields, in order: V gene, D gene, clone size, J gene, CDR3 protein, CDR3 DNA. D genes are given only for firm matches. Where a row states a size, it is once, few, many or the class of an expanded clone; other rows omit it.

TRBV6-5,NA,NA,TRBJ2-2,CASSAYSTGELFF,TGTGCCAGTTCCGCCTACAGTACCGGGGAGCTGTTTTTT
TRBV27,TRBD1,NA,TRBJ2-5,CASSLSGTGVTKTQYF,TGTGCCAGCAGTTTATCGGGGACAGGGGTCACAAAGACCCAGTACTTC
TRBV7-8,TRBD2,NA,TRBJ2-3,CASSLYLLAGRADTQYF,TGTGCCAGCAGCCTGTACCTGCTAGCGGGAAGGGCAGATACGCAGTATTTT
TRBV7-2,TRBD2,NA,TRBJ2-7,CASSPRTSGVYEQYF,TGTGCCAGCAGCCCGCGGACTAGCGGGGTCTACGAGCAGTACTTC
TRBV7-9,NA,NA,TRBJ2-5,CASSSNRDGVQETQYF,TGTGCCAGCAGCTCTAACAGGGATGGAGTCCAAGAGACCCAGTACTTC
TRBV4-2,TRBD1,NA,TRBJ1-5,CASSQPGTEYQPQHF,TGTGCCAGCAGCCAGCCCGGGACAGAGTATCAGCCCCAGCATTTT
TRBV19,NA,NA,TRBJ1-1,CASSTDGLTEAFF,TGTGCCAGTAGTACCGATGGGCTCACTGAAGCTTTCTTT
TRBV2,TRBD1,NA,TRBJ2-7,CASSLRQGPFLWYEQYF,TGTGCCAGCAGTCTTAGACAGGGCCCCTTTTTATGGTACGAGCAGTACTTC
TRBV6-6,TRBD1,NA,TRBJ2-7,CASSSAPGGGEQYF,TGTGCCAGCAGTTCCGCTCCAGGGGGTGGAGAGCAGTACTTC
TRBV27,NA,once,TRBJ2-3,CASSLSYGGANTDTQYF,TGTGCCAGCAGTTTATCGTACGGCGGAGCTAACACAGATACGCAGTATTTT